The present entry profiles one T cell receptor (beta chain) with its context. These data are taken from a study of blood T cell repertoires in COVID-19. Study-level background: Samples representing acute and convalescent COVID-19 were sourced from the United States, Italy and Spain. The analysed material was cDNA or gDNA that came from T cells, B-cell-depleted T cells, or PBMCs.

In the authors' methods: Amplification from reference gene primers served as the basis for estimated nucleated cell counts. This table comes from immunoSEQ multiplex PCR, and its TCRdb copy is limited to in-frame clones, with some not included. V and J calls and clone size are copied from that table; D and trimming were computed from the DNA. The repertoire holds some 69,000 clones, with more than 90% as singletons. The sample consisted of peripheral blood. The origin of this receptor is a man aged 60-69 years with acute or convalescent COVID-19.

The CDR3 loop is CASSYKPYASQPQHF. The CDR3 bases are TGTGCCAGCAGTTATAAACCCTACGCCTCTCAGCCCCAGCATTTT. J is TRBJ1-5 and V is TRBV7-2; D uncertain. Trimming removed 6 bases at V and 6 bases at J, with 18 bases between. From germline, CDR1 is SGHTA and CDR2 FQGNSA. This CDR3 has 15 residues.